These 22 T cell receptor beta chains were all obtained from the same sample, sequenced in a study of cytomegalovirus exposure and HLA in healthy donors. PCR was performed using 60 Vbeta and 13 Jbeta primers. Some clones are missing from TCRdb's copy, which holds only in-frame ones; the method was immunoSEQ multiplex PCR. The sample contains 150,000 to 200,000 clones, approximately 82% of which appear only once. Specimen: PBMCs. The receptors here all came from a woman between 18 and 30 years old in good health and CMV-seronegative.

The rearrangement links TRBV29-1 to TRBJ2-3; maybe TRBD2 (6 bases). V was cut by 4 bases and J by 2 bases, with 19 bases left in between. The CDR3 sequence is 16 residues long. The germline V gene has CDR1 SQVTM and CDR2 ANQGSEA. The CDR3 reads CSVVYGQGGTTDTQYF. In nucleotides, the CDR3 is TGCAGCGTTGTATATGGTCAGGGAGGCACCACAGATACGCAGTATTTT.

The chain carries TRBV6-4 and TRBJ1-6; D is possibly TRBD1 (6 bases). V lost 10 bases to trimming and J lost 7 bases, with 14 bases between them. This CDR3 contains 13 residues. The germline CDR1 and CDR2 sequences are MRHNA and SNTAGT. This CDR3 is CATPGVVNSPLHF. For the CDR3, the DNA is TGTGCCACCCCAGGGGTTGTAAATTCACCCCTCCACTTT.

This clone was seen only a few times. The V call is TRBV5-1, the J call TRBJ1-1; D possibly corresponds to TRBD1 (5 bases). This CDR3 region has 13 residues. Trimming took 2 bases from V and 4 from J, leaving 9 bases between them. Germline CDR1 and CDR2: SGHRS and YFSETQ. The CDR3: CASSLSTATEAFF. In nucleotides, the CDR3 is TGCGCCAGCAGCTTATCGACAGCCACTGAAGCTTTCTTT. Full variable domain (outside the CDR3, taken from reference TRBV5-1 and TRBJ1-1): KAGVTQTPRYLIKTRGQQVTLSCSPISGHRSVSWYQQTPGQGLQFLFEYFSETQRNKGNFPGRFSGRQFSNSRSEMNVSTLELGDSALYLCASSLSTATEAFFGQGTRLTVV.

The chain links TRBV4-3 to TRBJ2-7; D is perhaps TRBD1 (5 bases). Between the trimmed V and J ends, which lost 4 bases and 2 bases, there was a span of 15 bases. Germline values: CDR1 LGHNA, CDR2 YSLEER. This CDR3 region has 15 residues. CDR3 region: CASSPSGSSTYEQYF. The CDR3 DNA reads TGCGCCAGCAGCCCCTCAGGGTCCTCTACCTACGAGCAGTACTTC.

J is TRBJ2-5 and V is TRBV5-6; 8 nucleotides match TRBD1. The CDR3 extends over 13 amino acids. Germline CDR1 is SGHDT and CDR2 is YYEEEE. Unmatched junction bases numbered 6, after V lost 4 bases and J lost 7 bases. Written as DNA, the CDR3 is TGTGCCAGCAGCGCCCGACAGGGGAGGACCCAGTACTTC. It codes for CASSARQGRTQYF.

This sequence joins TRBV5-6 and TRBJ2-1; TRBD2 matches 8 bases. This CDR3 has 15 amino acids. Germline assignment: CDR1 SGHDT and CDR2 YYEEEE. With 2 bases clipped from V and 5 bases from J, the junction kept 6 bases outside the gene matches. The CDR3 DNA sequence: TGTGCCAGCAGCTTACTAGCGGCCGAAGACAATGAGCAGTTCTTC. It encodes CASSLLAAEDNEQFF.

This clone has only a few counts. CDR3 protein: CASSQDLTGWLETQYF. CDR3 DNA: TGCGCCAGCAGCCAAGATCTCACAGGGTGGTTGGAGACCCAGTACTTC. V is TRBV4-3 and J is TRBJ2-5; TRBD1 might be the D (6 bases). The V end was cut by 0 bases, the J end by 5 bases, with 16 bases between. Germline V gives CDR1 LGHNA, CDR2 YSLEER. The CDR3 spans 16 residues.

The chain is built from TRBV28 and TRBJ2-1; 13 positions match TRBD2. The germline V gene encodes CDR1 MDHEN and CDR2 SYDVKM. The CDR3 loop spans 15 amino acids. V dropped 6 bases and J dropped 7; count of bases not matched to a gene: 6. The CDR3 DNA follows: TGTGCCAGCAGGCCAGGACTAGCGGGAGTAAATGAGCAGTTCTTC. It translates to CASRPGLAGVNEQFF.

The chain carries TRBV9 and TRBJ1-5; D unresolved. The germline CDR1 and CDR2 sequences are SGDLS and YYNGEE. This CDR3 comprises 17 residues. Trimming took 2 bases from V and 5 from J, leaving 20 bases between them. CDR3 residues: CASSVSLKVQDDQPQHF. The CDR3 DNA sequence: TGTGCCAGCAGCGTTTCTCTCAAGGTCCAGGATGATCAGCCCCAGCATTTT.

The rearrangement joins TRBV7-2 to TRBJ2-3, with unresolved D. This CDR3 contains 12 residues. V was shortened by 6 bases and J by 6 bases, with 10 bases between the two germline ends. CDR1 and CDR2 (germline): SGHTA, FQGNSA. The chain's CDR3 is CASSPPFDTQYF. The CDR3 DNA reads TGTGCCAGCAGTCCTCCGTTTGATACGCAGTATTTT.

This chain joins TRBV11-3 and TRBJ2-1; D is perhaps TRBD1 (5 bases). Trimming removed 0 bases at V and 6 bases at J, with 9 bases between. The germline V gene has CDR1 SGHNT and CDR2 YENEEA. The CDR3 is 14 amino acids. CDR3 residues: CASSLDLDTNEQFF. CDR3 nucleotides: TGTGCCAGCAGCTTAGATTTGGACACCAATGAGCAGTTCTTC.

This sequence joins TRBV23-1 and TRBJ2-7; 11 nucleotides line up with TRBD1. TRBV23-1 is an open reading frame, and its role is uncertain. J was trimmed by 6 bases and V by 3 bases; bases with no gene match: 7. CDR3 size: 15 residues. The CDR3 DNA is TGCGCCAGCAGTCACACGTCCGGGACAGGGGGCGAGCAGTACTTC. It translates to CASSHTSGTGGEQYF.

The chain has TRBV4-2 and TRBJ2-5, with D possibly matching TRBD2 (5 bases). The CDR3 contains 14 residues. Between the trimmed V and J ends, which lost 0 bases and 6 bases, there was a span of 11 bases. The germline gives CDR1 LGHNA, CDR2 YNFKEQ. The CDR3 reads CASSQDAGKQTQYF. CDR3 nucleotide sequence: TGTGCCAGCAGCCAAGATGCCGGGAAGCAGACCCAGTACTTC.

The chain links TRBV9 to TRBJ2-2; 12 bases align to TRBD1. Germline V gives CDR1 SGDLS, CDR2 YYNGEE. Trimming cost V 6 bases and J 7 bases; bases outside gene matches: 7. This CDR3 comprises 15 residues. The CDR3, as DNA: TGTGCCAGCACCGGGACAGGGGGCGCAAACGGGGAGCTGTTTTTT. Translating gives CASTGTGGANGELFF.

This sequence joins TRBV4-2 and TRBJ2-1; 9 bases align to TRBD2. The CDR3 is 16 amino acids. CDR1 is LGHNA and CDR2 is YNFKEQ in the germline V gene. V shed 3 bases and J 6 bases; nucleotides not matched to a gene: 9. The CDR3 is CASSHGTASGANEQFF. In DNA, the CDR3 is TGTGCCAGCAGCCATGGGACGGCTAGCGGGGCCAATGAGCAGTTCTTC.

The chain uses TRBV29-1 and TRBJ2-5; 7 positions match TRBD2. This CDR3 contains 13 residues. The V gene end was trimmed by 2 bases and the J gene end by 5 bases; junction bases not matched to a gene: 5. CDR1 is SQVTM and CDR2 is ANQGSEA in the germline V gene. The CDR3 region is CSVELGGTETQYF. CDR3 DNA: TGCAGCGTTGAATTGGGGGGGACTGAGACCCAGTACTTC.

This clone was observed once. This chain joins TRBV6-5 and TRBJ1-5; a possible D gene is TRBD1 (5 bases). Germline values: CDR1 MNHEY, CDR2 SVGAGI. The CDR3 loop spans 14 amino acids. V was clipped by 2 bases and J by 10 bases, with 15 bases between them. CDR3 residues: CASSYGTSGTPQHF. The CDR3 nucleotides are TGTGCCAGCAGTTACGGGACGTCCGGGACTCCCCAGCATTTT.

This rearrangement joins TRBV27 to TRBJ1-1; the match to TRBD1 covers 9 bases. The germline gives CDR1 MNHEY, CDR2 SMNVEV (reference sequence). J lost 7 bases, V lost 4 bases, and 7 bases had no gene match. CDR3 length: 14 residues. The CDR3 DNA sequence: TGTGCCAGCAGTTCCCGGACAGGGGTATATGAAGCTTTCTTT. Protein sequence: CASSSRTGVYEAFF.

Turning to this clone: The sample contains more than one DNA sequence encoding this CDR3. V and J are TRBV27 and TRBJ2-7; the match to TRBD1 covers 8 bases. Germline lookup yields CDR1 MNHEY and CDR2 SMNVEV (reference sequence). V trimming: 5 bases; J trimming: 3 bases; junction bases outside the gene matches: 6. This CDR3 spans 14 amino acids. Here the CDR3 DNA reads TGTGCCAGCAGTCCCGACAGGGGCGACTACGAGCAGTACTTC. This gives the protein CASSPDRGDYEQYF.

J is TRBJ2-7 and V is TRBV6-1; D may be TRBD2 (7 bases). V shed 4 bases and J shed 2 bases, with 21 bases lying between them. Germline CDR1 is MNHNS and CDR2 is SASEGT. The CDR3 runs 17 residues. Written as DNA, the CDR3 is TGTGCCAGCAGTGGGGCGGGTTTTCAGGGGAGGGCCTACGAGCAGTACTTC. Protein product: CASSGAGFQGRAYEQYF.

This clone was seen many times. This chain joins TRBV15 and TRBJ1-4; no clear D. The V and J ends lost 0 bases and 11 bases respectively, with 7 bases between them. The CDR3 covers 12 residues. Germline values: CDR1 LNHNV, CDR2 YYDKDF (reference sequence). As DNA, the CDR3 is TGTGCCACCAGCAGAGATTTGGAGAAACTGTTTTTT. It encodes CATSRDLEKLFF.

The chain employs TRBV9 and TRBJ2-7; 9 nucleotides line up with TRBD1. The CDR3 is 14 amino acids. Germline trimming cut 3 bases from V and 1 base from J; bases unmatched to any gene: 2. Germline V lookup: CDR1 SGDLS, CDR2 YYNGEE. The CDR3 here is CASSEGQGSYEQYF. Here the CDR3 DNA reads TGTGCCAGCAGCGAGGGACAGGGATCCTACGAGCAGTACTTC.